These 18 T cell receptor beta chains share one sample of origin, sequenced in a study of blood T cell repertoires in COVID-19. Libraries were prepared by immunoSEQ multiplex PCR; TCRdb keeps only in-frame clonotypes and omits some of them. Counted here are about 42,000 clones, roughly 86% occurring once; the ten biggest clones make up over 45%. Specimen: peripheral blood. These receptors all come from a man aged 65 to 79 with acute or convalescent COVID-19.

The chain combines TRBV7-8 with TRBJ2-2; 7 positions match TRBD2. This CDR3 has 16 residues. Trimming cost V 2 bases and J 0 bases; bases outside gene matches: 3. Germline loops: CDR1 SGHVS, CDR2 FQNEAQ. The CDR3 loop reads CASSLSAGANTGELFF. The CDR3 DNA reads TGTGCCAGCAGCTTATCGGCGGGAGCGAACACCGGGGAGCTGTTTTTT.

The chain has TRBV7-2 and TRBJ1-3; D is ambiguous. V was clipped by 4 bases and J by 0 bases, with 10 bases between them. The V gene's germline CDR1 is SGHTA and CDR2 FQGNSA. This CDR3 has 15 amino acids. In DNA form, the CDR3 reads TGTGCCAGCAGCTGGTCCGTTAGCTCTGGAAACACCATATATTTT. Amino acid sequence: CASSWSVSSGNTIYF.

This rearrangement joins TRBV12-3 or TRBV12-4 to TRBJ1-1; 7 bases fit TRBD1. J gave up 5 bases and V 4 bases, and 4 bases lay outside the gene matches. The CDR3 loop spans 13 amino acids. Written as DNA, the CDR3 is TGTGCCAGCAGTTCCACGACAGGGACTGAAGCTTTCTTT. This encodes CASSSTTGTEAFF.

This clone was found once. The chain uses TRBV7-2 and TRBJ1-3; D possibly corresponds to TRBD1 (5 bases). CDR3 size: 14 residues. Per the germline V gene, CDR1 is SGHTA and CDR2 is FQGNSA. V was trimmed by 5 bases and J by 0 bases, leaving 8 bases between them. Here the CDR3 reads CASSHGGSGNTIYF. As DNA, the CDR3 is TGTGCCAGCAGCCACGGGGGCTCTGGAAACACCATATATTTT.

CDR3 nucleotides: TGCGCCAGCAGCTTACGCGTCGCGGGAGACACCGGGGAGCTGTTTTTT. This codes for CASSLRVAGDTGELFF. The V and J genes are TRBV5-1 and TRBJ2-2; TRBD2 matches 7 bases. Looked up from germline, CDR1 is SGHRS and CDR2 is YFSETQ. J gave up 3 bases and V 2 bases, and 7 bases lay outside the gene matches. This CDR3 is built from 16 residues. The whole variable domain, filled in from reference TRBV5-1 and TRBJ2-2, reads KAGVTQTPRYLIKTRGQQVTLSCSPISGHRSVSWYQQTPGQGLQFLFEYFSETQRNKGNFPGRFSGRQFSNSRSEMNVSTLELGDSALYLCASSLRVAGDTGELFFGEGSRLTVL.

This clone was seen only once. The chain couples TRBV6-5 to TRBJ1-4; maybe TRBD1 (6 bases). V gave up 7 bases and J gave up 6 bases, with 18 bases separating them. Germline V gives CDR1 MNHEY, CDR2 SVGAGI. This CDR3 comprises 15 residues. The CDR3 sequence: CASKMGANLDEKLFF. CDR3 nucleotide sequence: TGTGCCAGCAAGATGGGGGCGAATTTGGATGAAAAACTGTTTTTT.

The CDR3 DNA follows: TGTGCCACCAGTGATTTGACAGGGGCTGGTTACGAGCAGTACTTC. This codes for CATSDLTGAGYEQYF. The J gene is TRBJ2-7, the V gene TRBV24-1, with TRBD1 matching over 7 bases. Germline V gives CDR1 KGHDR, CDR2 SFDVKD. The CDR3 has 15 residues. The V and J ends lost 0 bases and 4 bases, in that order; junction bases with no gene match: 5.

The CDR3 spells CASSPPTANTEAFF. CDR3 bases: TGTGCCAGCAGCCCGCCTACAGCGAACACTGAAGCTTTCTTT. V usage is TRBV7-2 and J usage is TRBJ1-1; D uncertain. V was shortened by 5 bases and J by 1 base, with 11 bases between the two germline ends. Looked up from germline, CDR1 is SGHTA and CDR2 is FQGNSA. The length of the CDR3 is 14 residues.

This clone was counted a few times. This chain joins TRBV4-1 and TRBJ1-2; a weak D match, TRBD1 (6 bases). The CDR3 sequence is 15 residues long. In germline, CDR1 is MGHRA, CDR2 YSYEKL. V lost 1 base and J lost 3, with 12 bases in between. CDR3 sequence: CASSQVTQGDYGYTF. The CDR3 DNA reads TGCGCCAGCAGCCAAGTAACACAGGGTGACTATGGCTACACCTTC.

There are a few counts of this clone. The rearrangement uses TRBV27 and TRBJ2-3; D remains ambiguous. The CDR3 length is 11 residues. CDR1 is MNHEY and CDR2 is SMNVEV in the germline V gene (reference sequence). V lost 6 bases and J lost 2, with 3 bases in between. CDR3: CASSITDTQYF. Written as DNA, the CDR3 is TGTGCCAGCAGCATCACAGATACGCAGTATTTT.

The chain has TRBV29-1 and TRBJ2-3, with D perhaps matching TRBD1 (6 bases). The V gene's germline CDR1 is SQVTM and CDR2 ANQGSEA. The germline V and J ends were trimmed by 7 bases and 2 bases, with 19 bases remaining between them. This CDR3 has 15 amino acids. The DNA of the CDR3 is TGCAGCGGGGCTTTGGGACACCTTCCCACAGATACGCAGTATTTT. It yields the protein CSGALGHLPTDTQYF.

The chain has TRBV3-1 (or the pseudogene TRBV3-2) and TRBJ2-2, with no clear D. This CDR3 comprises 13 residues. From germline, CDR1 is LGHDT and CDR2 YNNKEL (reference sequence). The V end was cut by 8 bases, the J end by 3 bases, with 10 bases between. CDR3 bases: TGTGCCAGCGAACACGATCACACCGGGGAGCTGTTTTTT. This encodes CASEHDHTGELFF.

This clone has more than one count but fewer than ten. The chain is built from TRBV9 and TRBJ2-7, with TRBD2 matching over 7 bases. The germline V gene encodes CDR1 SGDLS and CDR2 YYNGEE. This CDR3 is 14 amino acids long. V gave up 0 bases and J gave up 4 bases; unmatched junction bases: 4. For the CDR3, the DNA is TGTGCCAGCAGCGTAGGCGGGGGAGCATACGAGCAGTACTTC. It specifies CASSVGGGAYEQYF.

The chain links TRBV18 to TRBJ2-5; the D gene is possibly TRBD1 (7 bases). The V and J ends lost 2 bases and 5 bases respectively, with 9 bases between them. This CDR3 comprises 13 residues. Germline V gene lookup returns CDR1 KGHSH and CDR2 LQKENI. This chain's CDR3 is CASSPSGGETQYF. For the CDR3, the DNA is TGTGCCAGCTCACCATCAGGGGGGGAGACCCAGTACTTC. The complete variable domain, with remaining parts taken from reference TRBV18 and TRBJ2-5, reads NAGVMQNPRHLVRRRGQEARLRCSPMKGHSHVYWYRQLPEEGLKFMVYLQKENIIDESGMPKERFSAEFPKEGPSILRIQQVVRGDSAAYFCASSPSGGETQYFGPGTRLLVL.

The CDR3 is CASSLGSPSDTQYF. The CDR3 nucleotides are TGCGCCAGCAGCTTGGGGAGTCCCTCAGATACGCAGTATTTT. The chain carries TRBV5-1 and TRBJ2-3; D unclear. The CDR3 has 14 amino acids. The V gene's germline CDR1 is SGHRS and CDR2 YFSETQ. V shed 0 bases and J shed 4 bases, with 9 bases lying between them.

The chain has TRBV7-6 and TRBJ1-2; TRBD1 aligns across 11 bases. V lost 0 bases to trimming and J lost 0 bases; unmatched junction nucleotides: 9. The germline CDR1 and CDR2 sequences are SGHVS and FNYEAQ. There are 19 residues in the CDR3. Written as DNA, the CDR3 is TGTGCCAGCAGCTTAGCTTACCCGGGACAGGGGGGTCCTAACTATGGCTACACCTTC. Its translation is CASSLAYPGQGGPNYGYTF. Full variable domain (outside the CDR3, taken from reference TRBV7-6 and TRBJ1-2): GAGVSQSPRYKVTKRGQDVALRCDPISGHVSLYWYRQALGQGPEFLTYFNYEAQQDKSGLPNDRFSAERPEGSISTLTIQRTEQRDSAMYRCASSLAYPGQGGPNYGYTFGSGTRLTVV.

This chain joins TRBV30 and TRBJ1-2; D gene ambiguous. This CDR3 comprises 14 residues. Trimming took off 0 bases at V and 4 bases at J, with 12 bases between the two ends. The germline V gene encodes CDR1 GTSNPN and CDR2 SVGIG (reference sequence). The CDR3 spells CAWSVTDSRYGYTF. Here the CDR3 DNA reads TGTGCCTGGAGTGTAACGGACTCGCGCTATGGCTACACCTTC.

The CDR3 DNA reads as TGCGCCAGCAGCTTAGGGGTGCAAGAGACCCAGTACTTC. It yields the protein CASSLGVQETQYF. The genes are TRBV5-1 and TRBJ2-5; TRBD1 is a possible D gene (5 bases). The CDR3 is made up of 13 amino acids. Trimming took off 2 bases at V and 2 bases at J, with 7 bases between the two ends. Germline values: CDR1 SGHRS, CDR2 YFSETQ.